This entry lists 18 T cell receptor beta chains sequenced from one sample in a study of blood T cell repertoires in COVID-19. Some clones are missing from TCRdb's copy, which holds only in-frame ones; the method was immunoSEQ multiplex PCR. In the table there are roughly 95,000 clones, roughly 80% of which are singletons. The sequencing sample was made of peripheral blood. The receptors derive from a man at least 80 years old with acute or convalescent COVID-19.

The chain recombines TRBV11-2 with TRBJ2-5; 9 bases match TRBD1. V lost 5 bases, J lost 6 bases, and 7 bases stayed unmatched. The CDR3 has 14 amino acids. The germline V gene encodes CDR1 SGHAT and CDR2 FQNNGV. This CDR3 reads CASSGQGIGKTQYF. The DNA for the CDR3 is TGTGCCAGCAGCGGACAGGGGATAGGAAAGACCCAGTACTTC.

V usage is TRBV18 and J usage is TRBJ1-5, with D maybe TRBD1 (5 bases). Germline assignment: CDR1 KGHSH and CDR2 LQKENI. The V gene lost 0 bases and the J gene lost 11 bases, with 8 bases spanning the gap. The CDR3 runs to 12 residues. CDR3 sequence (DNA): TGTGCCAGCTCACCACCCGGGGGGGCCCAGCATTTT. Protein product: CASSPPGGAQHF. The whole variable domain, remainder taken from reference TRBV18 and TRBJ1-5, is NAGVMQNPRHLVRRRGQEARLRCSPMKGHSHVYWYRQLPEEGLKFMVYLQKENIIDESGMPKERFSAEFPKEGPSILRIQQVVRGDSAAYFCASSPPGGAQHFGDGTRLSIL.

The chain uses TRBV7-9 and TRBJ1-5, with D uncertain. V was trimmed by 1 base and J by 6 bases, leaving 7 bases between them. CDR3 size: 13 residues. In germline, CDR1 is SEHNR, CDR2 FQNEAQ (reference sequence). The CDR3 sequence: CASSLEELQPQHF. As DNA, the CDR3 is TGTGCCAGCAGCTTAGAAGAACTTCAGCCCCAGCATTTT.

This rearrangement joins TRBV11-3 to TRBJ2-2; maybe TRBD2 (6 bases). The CDR3 length is 15 residues. The V gene's germline CDR1 is SGHNT and CDR2 YENEEA. Trimming took off 1 base at V and 7 bases at J, with 13 bases between the two ends. CDR3 loop: CASSLVAGSGGELFF. The CDR3 nucleotides are TGTGCCAGCAGCTTAGTGGCGGGATCTGGCGGGGAGCTGTTTTTT.

This clone was detected once. The chain couples TRBV3-1 (or the pseudogene TRBV3-2) to TRBJ1-1, with no clear D. CDR1 LGHDT and CDR2 YNNKEL come from the germline V gene (reference sequence). The CDR3 contains 14 residues. V was trimmed by 5 bases and J by 1 base, leaving 11 bases between them. The CDR3 sequence: CASSSRGWNTEAFF. The CDR3 nucleotides read TGTGCCAGCAGCTCGCGCGGATGGAACACTGAAGCTTTCTTT.

The chain employs TRBV7-2 and TRBJ1-5, with 9 bases matching TRBD1. Germline CDR1 reads SGHTA; CDR2 reads FQGNSA. The CDR3 has 15 amino acids. With V trimmed by 3 bases and J by 6 bases, 6 bases remained unmatched. CDR3 sequence (DNA): TGTGCCAGCAGCTTTGGGGACAGGGCGGGTCAGCCCCAGCATTTT. Its protein is CASSFGDRAGQPQHF.

This sequence joins TRBV10-3 and TRBJ1-1; 7 bases align to TRBD1. V lost 6 bases and J lost 0; bases outside the gene matches: 7. The CDR3 runs to 15 residues. CDR1 is ENHRY and CDR2 is SYGVKD in the germline V gene. The CDR3 bases are TGTGCCATCAGGCAGACAGGGACGATGAACACTGAAGCTTTCTTT. It encodes CAIRQTGTMNTEAFF.

V usage is TRBV5-5 and J usage is TRBJ2-7; a weak D match, TRBD2 (5 bases). The germline V gene has CDR1 SGHKS and CDR2 YYEKEE (reference sequence). The CDR3 loop spans 15 amino acids. V shed 4 bases and J shed 0 bases, with 14 bases lying between them. DNA for the CDR3: TGTGCCAGCAGCGGCCTAGGGAGCCGCTCCTACGAGCAGTACTTC. It yields the protein CASSGLGSRSYEQYF.

The V call is TRBV7-6, the J call TRBJ2-7; 10 nucleotides agree with TRBD1. The ends lost 5 bases at V and 6 bases at J; junction bases unmatched: 7. Germline-derived CDR1 and CDR2 are SGHVS and FNYEAQ. The CDR3 covers 14 residues. The CDR3: CASSRRQGAGEQYF. The DNA for the CDR3 is TGTGCCAGCAGCCGGAGACAGGGGGCGGGCGAGCAGTACTTC.

This chain joins TRBV10-1 and TRBJ2-3, with TRBD2 identical over 9 bases. This CDR3 region has 15 residues. Germline V gene sequence: CDR1 WNHNN, CDR2 SYGVQD (reference sequence). Trimming removed 6 bases from V and 0 bases from J; junction bases left unmatched: 4. CDR3: CASSPSGDSTDTQYF. The CDR3 region has the DNA TGCGCCAGCAGCCCTAGCGGGGATAGCACAGATACGCAGTATTTT.

The rearrangement links TRBV28 to TRBJ1-1; possible D gene TRBD1, 5 bases. The germline gives CDR1 MDHEN, CDR2 SYDVKM. Trimming removed 6 bases at V and 1 base at J, with 15 bases between. This CDR3 is built from 15 residues. CDR3 bases: TGTGCCAGCAGGAGACAGCAGCTGGGGAACACTGAAGCTTTCTTT. It translates to CASRRQQLGNTEAFF.

The chain recombines TRBV2 with TRBJ2-2; TRBD2 matches at 10 bases. Germline CDR1 is SNHLY and CDR2 is FYNNEI. The CDR3 consists of 15 residues. Germline trimming cut 8 bases from V and 7 bases from J; bases unmatched to any gene: 10. CDR3 nucleotides: TGTGCCAGCTCCAGACTAGCGGGTTCAAACGGGGAGCTGTTTTTT. Its protein product is CASSRLAGSNGELFF.

V usage is TRBV9 and J usage is TRBJ1-3; a weak D match, TRBD1 (5 bases). The germline V and J ends were trimmed by 0 bases and 2 bases, with 6 bases remaining between them. The CDR3 totals 14 residues. Germline V gene data show CDR1 as SGDLS and CDR2 as YYNGEE. In DNA form, the CDR3 reads TGTGCCAGCAGCGTAGGCAGGGCTGGAAACACCATATATTTT. Translation gives CASSVGRAGNTIYF. The full variable domain, its missing parts supplied by reference TRBV9 and TRBJ1-3, is DSGVTQTPKHLITATGQRVTLRCSPRSGDLSVYWYQQSLDQGLQFLIQYYNGEERAKGNILERFSAQQFPDLHSELNLSSLELGDSALYFCASSVGRAGNTIYFGEGSWLTVV.

This clone was picked up one time. The chain is built from TRBV3-1 (or the pseudogene TRBV3-2) and TRBJ1-5; 7 bases align to TRBD1. This CDR3 spans 14 amino acids. Trimming removed 4 bases from V and 2 bases from J; junction bases left unmatched: 2. The germline V gene has CDR1 LGHDT and CDR2 YNNKEL (reference sequence). This chain's CDR3 is CASSRGQGNQPQHF. The CDR3 DNA sequence: TGTGCCAGCAGCCGCGGACAGGGCAATCAGCCCCAGCATTTT.

The chain carries TRBV28 and TRBJ1-1; D is perhaps TRBD1 (5 bases). The CDR3 length is 13 residues. V was cut by 6 bases and J by 4 bases, with 12 bases left in between. CDR1 and CDR2 from the germline V gene are MDHEN and SYDVKM. The CDR3 loop reads CASRQEAFTEAFF. CDR3 in DNA: TGTGCCAGCAGACAGGAAGCCTTCACTGAAGCTTTCTTT.

This sequence joins TRBV9 and TRBJ2-7; 7 bases are a match to TRBD1. CDR3 length: 18 residues. CDR1 SGDLS and CDR2 YYNGEE come from the germline V gene. V lost 2 bases to trimming and J lost 3 bases; unmatched junction nucleotides: 17. The DNA for the CDR3 is TGTGCCAGCAGCGTCGGCGGTTCGGAAGTAAGGGACAGCTACGAGCAGTACTTC. It codes for CASSVGGSEVRDSYEQYF.

The genes are TRBV28 and TRBJ2-4; 9 bases agree with TRBD1. CDR1 is MDHEN and CDR2 is SYDVKM in the germline V gene. The CDR3 extends over 18 amino acids. V gave up 6 bases and J gave up 3 bases; unmatched junction bases: 15. The CDR3 DNA reads TGTGCCAGCAGGCACCGGGACAGGGAGTTTATGGTCAAAAACATTCAGTACTTC. Protein sequence: CASRHRDREFMVKNIQYF.

The rearrangement joins TRBV5-6 to TRBJ1-5; 7 nucleotides align to TRBD1. The CDR3 spans 15 residues. Germline assignment: CDR1 SGHDT and CDR2 YYEEEE. V shed 4 bases and J 7 bases; nucleotides not matched to a gene: 11. This chain's CDR3 is CASSTTGVVRQPQHF. As DNA, the CDR3 is TGTGCCAGCAGCACCACAGGGGTCGTTCGACAGCCCCAGCATTTT.